This is a list of T cell receptor beta chains from one sample in a study of beta chain features in type 1 diabetes. The repertoire was sequenced with immunoSEQ multiplex PCR; TCRdb's copy has only in-frame clones and lacks some. The sample includes a few hundred thousand clones, around 25% of them seen just once. The specimen sequenced was naive CD4+ T cells from blood. The receptors here all came from a woman in her 30s with type 1 diabetes. Both conserved end residues are part of each CDR3. Fields, in order: clone size, D gene, V gene, J gene, CDR3 DNA, CDR3 protein. The D gene is left open where the match is weak. Where a row states a size, it is once, few, many or the class of an expanded clone; other rows omit it.

.	.	TRBV19	TRBJ1-2	TGTGCCAGTAGTATAGTAAAGGACAGCTATGGCTACACCTTC	CASSIVKDSYGYTF
.	.	TRBV5-1	TRBJ1-1	TGCGCCAGCAGCTTGGGCGCAGGGAACACTGAAGCTTTCTTT	CASSLGAGNTEAFF
few	TRBD2	TRBV5-1	TRBJ2-1	TGCGCCAGCAGCTTGGCCCTGGGTAGCGGGGTTGACAATGAGCAGTTCTTC	CASSLALGSGVDNEQFF
.	.	TRBV28	TRBJ2-1	TGTGCCAGCACCCGAGAGGAGACCTCGCTGTTCTTC	CASTREETSLFF
.	TRBD1	TRBV18	TRBJ1-2	TGTGCCAGCTCACGAGCGGGACAGGGATATGGCTACACCTTC	CASSRAGQGYGYTF
few	TRBD2	TRBV15	TRBJ2-5	TGTGCCACCAGCAGAGATTTAGCGGGAGAGACCCAGTACTTC	CATSRDLAGETQYF
few	.	TRBV7-2	TRBJ2-3	TGTGCCAGCAGCTTAGCGATGACTTCAGCGGATACGCAGTATTTT	CASSLAMTSADTQYF
.	.	TRBV4-1	TRBJ2-4	TGCGCCAGCAGCCAAGGAATGGGCGGGATTCAGTACTTC	CASSQGMGGIQYF
.	TRBD1	TRBV9	TRBJ2-1	TGTGCCAGCATGCCGGGACAGGGGGTGAATGAGCAGTTCTTC	CASMPGQGVNEQFF
.	TRBD1	TRBV18	TRBJ1-2	TGTGCCAGCTCACCCGGGACAGAAAAGAACTATGGCTACACCTTC	CASSPGTEKNYGYTF
.	.	TRBV5-4	TRBJ2-1	TGTGCCAGCAGCCCCTCGTCTGTCTCCTACAATGAGCAGTTCTTC	CASSPSSVSYNEQFF
few	TRBD1	TRBV5-4	TRBJ2-1	TGTGCCAGCAGCGTGGTACAGGGGGCTCATGAGCAGTTCTTC	CASSVVQGAHEQFF
.	.	TRBV5-1	TRBJ1-2	TGCGCCAGCAGCTTGGCGGACTCTCACAGCTATGGCTACACCTTC	CASSLADSHSYGYTF
few	TRBD1	TRBV28	TRBJ2-1	TGTGCCAGCAGCCCAGGGGGCTCCTACAATGAGCAGTTCTTC	CASSPGGSYNEQFF
few	.	TRBV7-8	TRBJ1-2	TGTGCCAGCAGCTTAGAAGACAGACACTATGGCTACACCTTC	CASSLEDRHYGYTF
.	.	TRBV5-1	TRBJ2-5	TGCGCCAGCAGCGCGGCCCTGGTGGGACTCCCCCGAGCAGAGACCCAGTACTTC	CASSAALVGLPRAETQYF
few	TRBD2	TRBV19	TRBJ2-1	TGTGCCAGTAGTACAGAGGGTGAAGTAGCGGGCCTTTACAATGAGCAGTTCTTC	CASSTEGEVAGLYNEQFF
.	.	TRBV5-4	TRBJ2-4	TGTGCCAGCAGCTTTGGGGCAGCCAAAAACATTCAGTACTTC	CASSFGAAKNIQYF
few	.	TRBV2	TRBJ2-7	TGTGCCACCCGACTGACCCCCTCCCAACGGGAGCAGTACTTC	CATRLTPSQREQYF
.	TRBD2	TRBV2	TRBJ2-7	TGTGCCAGCAAGCGGGAGGCCCCTTACGAGCAGTACTTC	CASKREAPYEQYF
.	.	TRBV29-1	TRBJ2-5	TGCAGCGTTGGACTAAACTTACAAGAGACCCAGTACTTC	CSVGLNLQETQYF
.	.	TRBV30	TRBJ2-5	TGTGCCTGGTGTCGGCAAGGCGGTCGAGAGACCCAGTACTTC	CAWCRQGGRETQYF
.	.	TRBV30	TRBJ2-3	TGTGCCTGGAGTATAGCGGAGTTAGATACGCAGTATTTT	CAWSIAELDTQYF